A selection of T cell receptor beta chains follows, all from one sample in a study of Ad26.COV2.S vaccination and SARS-CoV-2 variants. This table comes from immunoSEQ multiplex PCR, and its TCRdb copy is limited to in-frame clones, with some not included. The top ten clones hold under 3.5% of a sample with about 390,000 clones, approximately 91% of them seen once. The specimen was peripheral blood, collected in a trial of Ad26.COV2.S vaccine versus placebo. These receptors all stem from a person between 18 and 60 years old who received the Ad26.COV2.S COVID-19 vaccine or a placebo. Each CDR3 is given with its conserved first and last residue. Fields, in order: D gene, J gene, V gene, CDR3 DNA, CDR3 protein. A D gene is named only where the DNA matches it firmly.

d_call: .
j_call: TRBJ1-1
v_call: TRBV2
cdr3_nt: TGTGCCAGCAGTGGAGGTGGGGGGCGAGCTTTCTTT
cdr3_aa: CASSGGGGRAFF

d_call: TRBD2
j_call: TRBJ2-2
v_call: TRBV5-1
cdr3_nt: TGCGCCAGCAGTAGTAGCGGGGGCCCGAACACCGGGGAGCTGTTTTTT
cdr3_aa: CASSSSGGPNTGELFF

d_call: .
j_call: TRBJ1-5
v_call: TRBV7-2
cdr3_nt: TGTGCCAGCAGCTTAGGGACAAGTAGCAATCAGCCCCAGCATTTT
cdr3_aa: CASSLGTSSNQPQHF

d_call: TRBD1
j_call: TRBJ2-5
v_call: TRBV5-1
cdr3_nt: TGCGCCAGCAGGGGACAGGGGTACCAAGAGACCCAGTACTTC
cdr3_aa: CASRGQGYQETQYF

d_call: .
j_call: TRBJ1-6
v_call: TRBV27
cdr3_nt: TGTGCCAGCAGTTTAGGGGGGGCAGAAAATTCACCCCTCCACTTT
cdr3_aa: CASSLGGAENSPLHF

d_call: .
j_call: TRBJ2-7
v_call: TRBV2
cdr3_nt: TGTGCCAGCAGTCCAACGTGGGTGGGGGAGCAGTACTTC
cdr3_aa: CASSPTWVGEQYF

d_call: .
j_call: TRBJ2-7
v_call: TRBV10-2
cdr3_nt: TGCGCCGCAGCAGTATCCCCCCGGGGGCCCCCCTACGAGCAGTACTTC
cdr3_aa: CAAAVSPRGPPYEQYF

d_call: TRBD2
j_call: TRBJ2-1
v_call: TRBV4-2
cdr3_nt: TGTGCCAGCAGTTACAGCGGGACTAGCTCCTACAATGAGCAGTTCTTC
cdr3_aa: CASSYSGTSSYNEQFF

d_call: .
j_call: TRBJ2-7
v_call: TRBV7-8
cdr3_nt: TGTGCCAGCAGCCCAACGAGGGGCCTGGGGAAATACGAGCAGTACTTC
cdr3_aa: CASSPTRGLGKYEQYF

d_call: TRBD1
j_call: TRBJ1-2
v_call: TRBV15
cdr3_nt: TGTGCCACCAGCGGCTCCATCTCGGACAGGTTTTCGATCTACTATGGCTACACCTTC
cdr3_aa: CATSGSISDRFSIYYGYTF

d_call: .
j_call: TRBJ2-7
v_call: TRBV6-5
cdr3_nt: TGTGCCAGCAGTTACCATGGGCAGGGAACCTACGAGCAGTACTTC
cdr3_aa: CASSYHGQGTYEQYF

d_call: TRBD2
j_call: TRBJ2-2
v_call: TRBV5-1
cdr3_nt: TGCGCCAGCAGCCCGAGGAATAGCGGGGGGACCGGGGAGCTGTTTTTT
cdr3_aa: CASSPRNSGGTGELFF

d_call: TRBD1
j_call: TRBJ1-5
v_call: TRBV6-5
cdr3_nt: TGTGCCAGCAGTAGACAGGGGAATCAGCCCCAGCATTTT
cdr3_aa: CASSRQGNQPQHF

d_call: .
j_call: TRBJ2-3
v_call: TRBV7-2
cdr3_nt: TGTGCCAGCACCCGAGGGGCAGATACGCAGTATTTT
cdr3_aa: CASTRGADTQYF

d_call: TRBD1
j_call: TRBJ2-7
v_call: TRBV29-1
cdr3_nt: TGCAGCGTTGCCCTCGGACAGGGAGCGAGCTACGAGCAGTACTTC
cdr3_aa: CSVALGQGASYEQYF

d_call: TRBD1
j_call: TRBJ1-1
v_call: TRBV20-1
cdr3_nt: TGCAGTGCTAGTCCCTACGGGACAGGGGGCAATGAAGCTTTCTTT
cdr3_aa: CSASPYGTGGNEAFF

d_call: .
j_call: TRBJ1-6
v_call: TRBV5-6
cdr3_nt: TGTGCCAGCAGCTTAGGCAGGGGTAGTTCACCCCTCCACTTT
cdr3_aa: CASSLGRGSSPLHF

d_call: .
j_call: TRBJ1-6
v_call: TRBV5-1
cdr3_nt: TGCGCCAGCGGCGACAGTCGAAATTCACCCCTCCACTTT
cdr3_aa: CASGDSRNSPLHF